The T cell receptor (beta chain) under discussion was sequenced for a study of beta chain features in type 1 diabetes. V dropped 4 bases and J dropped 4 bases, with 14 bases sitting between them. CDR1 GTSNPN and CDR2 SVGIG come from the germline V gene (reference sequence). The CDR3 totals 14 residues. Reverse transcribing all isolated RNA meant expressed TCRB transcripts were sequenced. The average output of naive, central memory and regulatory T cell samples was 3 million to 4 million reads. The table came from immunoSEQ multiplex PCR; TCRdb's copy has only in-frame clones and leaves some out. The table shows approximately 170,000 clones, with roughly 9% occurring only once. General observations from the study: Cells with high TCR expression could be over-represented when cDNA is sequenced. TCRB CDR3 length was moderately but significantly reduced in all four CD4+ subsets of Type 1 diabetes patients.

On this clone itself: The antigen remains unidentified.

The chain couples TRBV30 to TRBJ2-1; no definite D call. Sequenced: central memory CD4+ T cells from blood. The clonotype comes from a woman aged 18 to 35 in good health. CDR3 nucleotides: TGTGCCTGGACGCGGTCTTACCTTTACAATGAGCAGTTCTTC. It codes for CAWTRSYLYNEQFF.